This T cell receptor (beta chain) was found in a study of CD8+CD57+ T cells in acquired aplastic anemia. It was genomic DNA that served as the template for profiling TCR beta VDJ and CDR3. One entry per CDR3 protein, called by TCRdb with MiXCR from the reads. The data contain some 170,000 distinct CDR3 sequences, roughly 43% of them singletons. Sequencing involved patients with CD8+CD57+ cell expansion previously shown by flow cytometry. V was clipped by 7 bases and J by 3 bases, with 18 bases between them. The CDR3 is 15 amino acids. Germline CDR1 and CDR2: SQVTM and ANQGSEA. The chain carries TRBV29-1 and TRBJ2-2; D perhaps matches TRBD1 (7 bases). Material: sorted CD4+, CD8+, or CD8+CD57+ T cells (not recorded which) from PBMCs. The origin of this receptor is a human donor with aplastic anemia. The CDR3 loop is CSGIMGQRDTGELFF. The CDR3 region has the DNA TGCAGCGGGATTATGGGACAGCGGGACACCGGGGAGCTGTTTTTT.